The 29 T cell receptor beta chains below all came from one sample that was sequenced in a study of T cell responses to AZD1222 COVID-19 vaccine. TCRdb keeps only in-frame clones here, not all; method: immunoSEQ multiplex PCR. The table shows about 94,000 clones, with 90% occurring only once. This specimen was peripheral blood, taken on day 0 of AZD1222 vaccination. Every receptor here comes from an adult in good health.

The chain couples TRBV18 to TRBJ1-5; D gene unclear. Germline V gene lookup returns CDR1 KGHSH and CDR2 LQKENI. Trimming pared 1 base from V and 1 base from J, leaving 11 bases between. The CDR3 totals 16 residues. CDR3: CASSPLGGPSNQPQHF. CDR3 bases: TGTGCCAGCTCACCACTCGGTGGACCCAGCAATCAGCCCCAGCATTTT.

This clone turned up a few times. V gene TRBV4-1 combines with J gene TRBJ2-2; the D is unclear. Trimming shortened V by 4 bases and J by 2 bases, and 11 bases separated the two germline ends. The CDR3 loop spans 15 amino acids. Germline V gives CDR1 MGHRA, CDR2 YSYEKL. The chain's CDR3 is CASSLRGSNTGELFF. The CDR3 DNA sequence: TGCGCCAGCAGCCTCCGAGGCAGCAACACCGGGGAGCTGTTTTTT.

This clone was seen once. This rearrangement joins TRBV19 to TRBJ1-1; D is uncertain. Per the germline V gene, CDR1 is LNHDA and CDR2 is SQIVND (reference sequence). CDR3 size: 14 residues. V gave up 6 bases and J gave up 8 bases, with 19 bases separating them. The DNA of the CDR3 is TGTGCCAGTAGGAGTAGCGGGGTTTGGGTCGAAGCTTTCTTT. Its translation is CASRSSGVWVEAFF.

V and J are TRBV7-2 and TRBJ2-3; D remains unclear. Trimming cost V 6 bases and J 4 bases, with 8 bases left between them. CDR3 length equals 12 residues. From germline, CDR1 is SGHTA and CDR2 FQGNSA. In DNA form, the CDR3 reads TGTGCCAGCAGGATTACTCCAGATACGCAGTATTTT. Its protein product is CASRITPDTQYF.

V is TRBV6-4 and J is TRBJ1-4; D is unclear. This CDR3 has 13 amino acids. Germline values: CDR1 MRHNA, CDR2 SNTAGT. Trimming shortened V by 5 bases and J by 8 bases, and 12 bases separated the two germline ends. The CDR3 DNA reads TGTGCCAGCAGTCCGGGAGGGCAGGAAAAACTGTTTTTT. Amino acids: CASSPGGQEKLFF.

The CDR3 nucleotides read TGTGCCAGCAGCTTGGGTGATGGTAGCAATCAGCCCCAGCATTTT. It encodes CASSLGDGSNQPQHF. V is TRBV5-4 and J is TRBJ1-5; no clear D. Germline V gene sequence: CDR1 SGHNT, CDR2 YYREEE (reference sequence). CDR3 length equals 15 residues. With 0 bases removed from V and 0 bases from J, the gap between germline ends came to 7 bases.

The chain employs TRBV28 and TRBJ1-1; TRBD1 might be the D (5 bases). The CDR3 is 14 amino acids. V was cut by 6 bases and J by 4 bases, with 15 bases left in between. Germline V gene data show CDR1 as MDHEN and CDR2 as SYDVKM. The CDR3 loop reads CASSPVGGGTEAFF. CDR3 coding DNA: TGTGCCAGCAGCCCCGTGGGGGGGGGCACTGAAGCTTTCTTT.

V is TRBV7-2 and J is TRBJ2-1; 11 nucleotides align to TRBD2. CDR1 and CDR2 from the germline V gene are SGHTA and FQGNSA. The junction had 4 bases not matched to a gene; V was cut back by 3 bases and J by 9 bases. The CDR3 is 14 residues long. Here the CDR3 reads CASSFSGGAVEQFF. The DNA of the CDR3 is TGTGCCAGCAGCTTTAGCGGGGGGGCCGTTGAGCAGTTCTTC.

The gene calls are TRBV5-1 and TRBJ2-1, with D unresolved. V was cut by 6 bases and J by 9 bases, with 10 bases left in between. This CDR3 has 11 amino acids. Germline loops: CDR1 SGHRS, CDR2 YFSETQ. CDR3 in amino acids: CASTDNIEQFF. CDR3 sequence (DNA): TGCGCCAGCACCGACAATATTGAGCAGTTCTTC.

This clone was seen only once. The chain joins TRBV5-4 to TRBJ2-3; 9 bases match TRBD2. The length of the CDR3 is 15 residues. The junction had 7 bases not matched to a gene; V was cut back by 3 bases and J by 5 bases. The germline V gene encodes CDR1 SGHNT and CDR2 YYREEE (reference sequence). CDR3 sequence reads: CASSSGGGALDTQYF. The CDR3 region has the DNA TGTGCCAGCAGCTCTGGCGGGGGGGCCCTAGATACGCAGTATTTT.

V gene TRBV9 combines with J gene TRBJ1-1; D gene uncertain. Trimming cost V 0 bases and J 6 bases, with 12 bases left between them. Germline V gene data show CDR1 as SGDLS and CDR2 as YYNGEE. The CDR3 loop spans 14 amino acids. The CDR3 spells CASSVGKGWSEAFF. The CDR3 nucleotides are TGTGCCAGCAGCGTAGGTAAAGGGTGGTCTGAAGCTTTCTTT.

The chain joins TRBV23-1 to TRBJ2-7, with D hard to call. TRBV23-1 is treated as an ORF (open reading frame) with a function not yet certain. This CDR3 region has 15 residues. V was clipped by 0 bases and J by 5 bases, with 14 bases between them. The CDR3 sequence is CASSQSRFRIHEQYF. As DNA, the CDR3 is TGCGCCAGCAGTCAATCGAGATTCCGGATCCACGAGCAGTACTTC.

This clone is classed as medium-sized. The rearrangement links TRBV6-2 or TRBV6-3 to TRBJ2-1; the D gene is possibly TRBD2 (5 bases). This CDR3 is 16 amino acids long. Trimming removed 6 bases at V and 2 bases at J, with 17 bases between. Germline CDR1 reads MNHEY; CDR2 reads SVGEGT. The CDR3 bases are TGTGCCAGCAGCGGCGAAGCGGTTAGCCCCTACAATGAGCAGTTCTTC. This gives the protein CASSGEAVSPYNEQFF.

This rearrangement joins TRBV10-3 to TRBJ1-3; no clear D. Trimming removed 8 bases at V and 1 base at J, with 6 bases between. The CDR3 sequence is 12 residues long. Germline V gene data show CDR1 as ENHRY and CDR2 as SYGVKD. CDR3 amino acids: CAIGGSGNTIYF. CDR3 DNA: TGTGCCATCGGAGGGTCTGGAAACACCATATATTTT.

This clone was found once. The J gene is TRBJ2-1, the V gene TRBV7-2; 13 positions match TRBD2. This CDR3 spans 18 amino acids. Germline V CDR1 and CDR2: SGHTA, FQGNSA. V lost 1 base to trimming and J lost 0 bases; unmatched junction nucleotides: 3. The CDR3 region is CASSLGLAGGSSYNEQFF. CDR3 in DNA: TGTGCCAGCAGCTTAGGACTAGCGGGGGGCTCCTCCTACAATGAGCAGTTCTTC.

The CDR3 sequence: CASSPTLGILRGSPLHF. In nucleotides, the CDR3 is TGTGCCAGCAGCCCAACCCTTGGTATACTCCGGGGTTCACCCCTCCACTTT. The rearrangement uses TRBV7-2 and TRBJ1-6; D remains unclear. Trimming pared 5 bases from V and 9 bases from J, leaving 23 bases between. Germline values: CDR1 SGHTA, CDR2 FQGNSA. The CDR3 spans 17 residues.

This rearrangement joins TRBV5-1 to TRBJ2-1; 8 bases match TRBD2. Germline values: CDR1 SGHRS, CDR2 YFSETQ. The CDR3 runs 15 residues. With V trimmed by 4 bases and J by 7 bases, 10 bases remained unmatched. CDR3 region: CASSPQAGVENEQFF. The CDR3, as DNA: TGCGCCAGCAGCCCACAAGCGGGGGTAGAAAATGAGCAGTTCTTC. The full variable domain, in which reference TRBV5-1 and TRBJ2-1 provide the parts outside the CDR3, is KAGVTQTPRYLIKTRGQQVTLSCSPISGHRSVSWYQQTPGQGLQFLFEYFSETQRNKGNFPGRFSGRQFSNSRSEMNVSTLELGDSALYLCASSPQAGVENEQFFGPGTRLTVL.

The J gene is TRBJ2-7, the V gene TRBV27; D might be TRBD2 (5 bases). The CDR3 is made up of 15 amino acids. CDR1 and CDR2 (germline): MNHEY, SMNVEV (reference sequence). Trimming took 8 bases from V and 2 from J, leaving 19 bases between them. This CDR3 is CASVYDGETTYEQYF. CDR3 DNA sequence: TGTGCCAGCGTCTACGACGGGGAGACCACCTACGAGCAGTACTTC.

J is TRBJ2-7 and V is TRBV24-1; D may be TRBD1 (5 bases). Germline V gives CDR1 KGHDR, CDR2 SFDVKD. CDR3 length: 15 amino acids. V was cut by 3 bases and J by 2 bases, with 13 bases left in between. CDR3 coding DNA: TGTGCCACCAGTGATGCCGGACAAGGGACCTACGAGCAGTACTTC. Its protein is CATSDAGQGTYEQYF.

This clone was seen a few times. CDR3 residues: CIFSGGTYNEQFF. Here the CDR3 DNA reads TGCATCTTCTCGGGTGGGACCTACAATGAGCAGTTCTTC. The rearrangement joins TRBV29-1 to TRBJ2-1; D is unclear. This CDR3 region has 13 residues. Germline lookup yields CDR1 SQVTM and CDR2 ANQGSEA.

This chain links TRBV6-2 or TRBV6-3 with TRBJ2-1; D is uncertain. Germline CDR1 MNHEY, CDR2 SVGEGT. This CDR3 contains 12 residues. V gave up 0 bases and J gave up 8 bases, with 5 bases separating them. As DNA, the CDR3 is TGTGCCAGCAGTTACTCTTGGGATGAGCAGTTCTTC. Protein: CASSYSWDEQFF.

This chain links TRBV18 with TRBJ1-3; possibly TRBD1 for D (5 bases). The CDR3 runs 14 residues. Germline-derived CDR1 and CDR2 are KGHSH and LQKENI. V was trimmed by 6 bases and J by 0 bases, leaving 9 bases between them. The CDR3 nucleotides are TGTGCCAGCTCCCCAGGGAGCTCTGGAAACACCATATATTTT. Amino acid sequence: CASSPGSSGNTIYF.

V usage is TRBV5-1 and J usage is TRBJ2-7; TRBD1 matches 10 bases. V was pared by 4 bases and J by 4 bases, with 17 bases of the junction left unmatched. This CDR3 is built from 18 residues. CDR1 and CDR2 (germline): SGHRS, YFSETQ. DNA for the CDR3: TGCGCCAGCAGCACAACCGCAGCCTCTCCGGGACAGGGGTACGAGCAGTACTTC. Protein product: CASSTTAASPGQGYEQYF.

The chain links TRBV18 to TRBJ2-7; no clear D gene. Trimming pared 3 bases from V and 7 bases from J, leaving 7 bases between. Per the germline V gene, CDR1 is KGHSH and CDR2 is LQKENI. CDR3 length equals 11 residues. As DNA, the CDR3 is TGTGCCAGCTCACCTCTCGCGGAGCAGTACTTC. This sequence encodes CASSPLAEQYF.

This chain joins TRBV19 and TRBJ2-7; no firm D call. V was clipped by 1 base and J by 2 bases, with 12 bases between them. This CDR3 is built from 15 residues. The germline CDR1 and CDR2 sequences are LNHDA and SQIVND (reference sequence). CDR3 bases: TGTGCCAGTAGTATAGGGGCAGTCCTTACCTACGAGCAGTACTTC. As protein: CASSIGAVLTYEQYF.

This clone was seen only once. This chain links TRBV7-9 with TRBJ2-7, with D maybe TRBD2 (5 bases). CDR1 is SEHNR and CDR2 is FQNEAQ in the germline V gene (reference sequence). The CDR3 covers 12 residues. V lost 4 bases, J lost 7 bases, and 11 bases lay in between. The CDR3 DNA follows: TGTGCCAGCAGCTCCGAAGGAGGAGAGCAGTACTTC. This translates into CASSSEGGEQYF. Full variable domain (outside the CDR3, taken from reference TRBV7-9 and TRBJ2-7): DTGVSQNPRHKITKRGQNVTFRCDPISEHNRLYWYRQTLGQGPEFLTYFQNEAQLEKSRLLSDRFSAERPKGSFSTLEIQRTEQGDSAMYLCASSSEGGEQYFGPGTRLTVT.

This clone was detected only once. The chain recombines TRBV30 with TRBJ2-3; no definite D call. V lost 4 bases and J 0 bases, leaving 8 bases between the germline ends. Germline loops: CDR1 GTSNPN, CDR2 SVGIG (reference sequence). The CDR3 sequence is 13 residues long. As DNA, the CDR3 is TGTGCCTGGACCCCTACTAGCACAGATACGCAGTATTTT. Its translation: CAWTPTSTDTQYF.

The chain is built from TRBV9 and TRBJ1-1; no reliable D call. V lost 0 bases and J 3 bases, leaving 12 bases between the germline ends. Germline loops: CDR1 SGDLS, CDR2 YYNGEE. The CDR3 extends over 15 amino acids. The CDR3 DNA follows: TGTGCCAGCAGCGTAGACAGCGGAGGGTACACTGAAGCTTTCTTT. Translation: CASSVDSGGYTEAFF.

The chain is built from TRBV5-1 and TRBJ2-7, with 10 bases matching TRBD2. Germline-derived CDR1 and CDR2 are SGHRS and YFSETQ. The length of the CDR3 is 14 residues. The ends lost 0 bases at V and 5 bases at J; junction bases unmatched: 2. CDR3 in DNA: TGCGCCAGCAGCTTGGAAGCGGGGGGGCACGAGCAGTACTTC. Protein sequence: CASSLEAGGHEQYF.